The 12 T cell receptor beta chains below all came from one sample that was sequenced in a study of blood T cell repertoires in COVID-19. Method: immunoSEQ multiplex PCR; TCRdb's copy keeps in-frame clones and lacks some. Altogether about 220,000 clones are present, 65% to 85% being singletons, with the ten largest covering 3%. Sequencing was carried out using peripheral blood. These TCRs come from a woman aged 25 to 39 who had recovered from COVID-19.

J is TRBJ2-3 and V is TRBV19; D is unclear. V was trimmed by 6 bases and J by 0 bases, leaving 10 bases between them. The CDR3 sequence is 14 residues long. Germline lookup yields CDR1 LNHDA and CDR2 SQIVND (reference sequence). In nucleotides, the CDR3 is TGTGCCAGTAGCACCAGCGACAGCACAGATACGCAGTATTTT. Amino acid sequence: CASSTSDSTDTQYF.

In its sample, this clone was seen once. This rearrangement joins TRBV7-2 to TRBJ2-2; 8 nucleotides match TRBD2. The CDR3 is 16 amino acids. Looked up from germline, CDR1 is SGHTA and CDR2 is FQGNSA. The ends lost 5 bases at V and 7 bases at J; junction bases unmatched: 12. The CDR3 reads CASSPPGGWVNGELFF. Here the CDR3 DNA reads TGTGCCAGCAGCCCACCGGGAGGGTGGGTTAACGGGGAGCTGTTTTTT.

The chain joins TRBV14 to TRBJ2-1; D gene ambiguous. Between the trimmed V and J ends, which lost 0 bases and 10 bases, there was a span of 10 bases. The CDR3 covers 13 residues. Germline V gives CDR1 SGHDN, CDR2 FVKESK. CDR3 bases: TGTGCCAGCAGCCAAGATATTGGGCAGGAGCAGTTCTTC. It yields the protein CASSQDIGQEQFF.

The table lists this clone with a count of one. The chain has TRBV28 and TRBJ2-2; D possibly corresponds to TRBD2 (5 bases). The length of the CDR3 is 17 residues. Germline CDR1 MDHEN, CDR2 SYDVKM. The ends were cut back, 4 bases at V and 0 bases at J, with 15 bases in the middle. CDR3 amino acids: CASSSGRQRPNTGELFF. The CDR3 nucleotides read TGTGCCAGCAGTTCCGGCCGCCAGCGGCCGAACACCGGGGAGCTGTTTTTT.

This clone was seen a single time. This rearrangement joins TRBV11-2 to TRBJ2-7; 11 nucleotides agree with TRBD2. CDR3 length equals 17 residues. Germline values: CDR1 SGHAT, CDR2 FQNNGV. With V trimmed by 5 bases and J by 6 bases, 15 bases remained unmatched. The CDR3 nucleotides read TGTGCCAGCAGCAGGGAGGGGGGTAGCGGGAGGGTTCCCGAGCAGTACTTC. Protein sequence: CASSREGGSGRVPEQYF. Combining the CDR3 with reference TRBV11-2 and TRBJ2-7 gives the whole variable domain EAGVAQSPRYKIIEKRQSVAFWCNPISGHATLYWYQQILGQGPKLLIQFQNNGVVDDSQLPKDRFSAERLKGVDSTLKIQPAKLEDSAVYLCASSREGGSGRVPEQYFGPGTRLTVT.

V is TRBV6-2 or TRBV6-3 and J is TRBJ1-5; the D gene is possibly TRBD1 (5 bases). V lost 5 bases to trimming and J lost 5 bases, with 10 bases between them. The CDR3 length is 13 residues. CDR1 MNHEY and CDR2 SVGEGT come from the germline V gene. The CDR3 sequence: CASSPQGDQPQHF. The CDR3 DNA reads as TGTGCCAGCAGTCCCCAGGGCGATCAGCCCCAGCATTTT.

The count of this clone is one. The V call is TRBV5-1, the J call TRBJ1-2; the D is unclear. Trimming took off 3 bases at V and 4 bases at J, with 7 bases between the two ends. The germline gives CDR1 SGHRS, CDR2 YFSETQ. The CDR3 length is 12 residues. The CDR3, as DNA: TGCGCCAGCAGCTCGGAGGGCTATGGCTACACCTTC. This gives the protein CASSSEGYGYTF.

In this sample, this clone turned up once. The chain carries TRBV5-6 and TRBJ1-2; unclear D gene. The CDR3 contains 16 residues. Trimming pared 2 bases from V and 2 bases from J, leaving 16 bases between. Germline V gene data show CDR1 as SGHDT and CDR2 as YYEEEE. CDR3: CASSFVDARENYGYTF. Written as DNA, the CDR3 is TGTGCCAGCAGCTTCGTCGATGCGCGGGAAAACTATGGCTACACCTTC.

With regard to this clone: At one end the junction does not follow the germline gene, possibly because of a read error. The J gene is TRBJ1-2, the V gene TRBV7-3; D is unclear. Germline V lookup: CDR1 SGHTA, CDR2 FQGTGA. The CDR3 covers 14 residues. The CDR3 DNA is TGTACCAGCAGCTTAACAACGGGGAACTATGGCTACACCTTC. It specifies CTSSLTTGNYGYTF. Complete variable domain (other parts from reference TRBV7-3 and TRBJ1-2): GAGVSQTPSNKVTEKGKYVELRCDPISGHTALYWYRQSLGQGPEFLIYFQGTGAADDSGLPNDRFFAVRPEGSVSTLKIQRTERGDSAVYLCTSSLTTGNYGYTFGSGTRLTVV.

The V call is TRBV11-2, the J call TRBJ2-1; D is unresolved. The germline gives CDR1 SGHAT, CDR2 FQNNGV. The V and J ends lost 0 bases and 12 bases respectively, with 15 bases between them. The CDR3 has 14 residues. CDR3 amino acids: CASSLDGVSLRQFF. CDR3 DNA sequence: TGTGCCAGCAGCTTAGATGGTGTGAGTTTGAGGCAGTTCTTC.

The genes are TRBV30 and TRBJ1-6, with 8 bases lining up with TRBD1. The CDR3 sequence is 14 residues long. Trimming at V came to 6 bases and at J to 8 bases, leaving 9 bases not matched to a gene. Germline V gives CDR1 GTSNPN, CDR2 SVGIG (reference sequence). The CDR3 coding sequence is TGTGCCTGCCTCGGACAGGGCAAGGATTCACCCCTCCACTTT. Protein: CACLGQGKDSPLHF.

This clone turned up a few times. This chain connects TRBV7-9 to TRBJ1-1; D is perhaps TRBD1 (6 bases). V gave up 7 bases and J gave up 4 bases, with 10 bases separating them. This CDR3 comprises 12 residues. Germline V CDR1 and CDR2: SEHNR, FQNEAQ (reference sequence). The CDR3 loop is CASKDSPTEAFF. In nucleotides, the CDR3 is TGTGCCAGCAAGGACAGCCCCACTGAAGCTTTCTTT.